The next 9 T cell receptor beta chains were all read from a single sample in a study of cytomegalovirus exposure and HLA in healthy donors. The PCR ran on 60 Vbeta and 13 Jbeta primers. The table came from immunoSEQ multiplex PCR; TCRdb's copy has only in-frame clones and leaves some out. The sample records 95,000 to 150,000 clones, about 78% being singletons. The specimen sequenced was PBMCs. These receptors came from a man in his thirties or forties in good health and CMV-seronegative.

V usage is TRBV4-3 and J usage is TRBJ2-1; a possible D gene is TRBD1 (5 bases). V was shortened by 0 bases and J by 9 bases, with 18 bases between the two germline ends. Per germline, CDR1 LGHNA and CDR2 YSLEER. This CDR3 region has 16 residues. CDR3 in amino acids: CASSQDQGYPRGEQFF. CDR3 DNA sequence: TGCGCCAGCAGCCAAGATCAGGGCTACCCGCGCGGTGAGCAGTTCTTC.

The chain recombines TRBV11-3 with TRBJ2-2, with D perhaps matching TRBD2 (6 bases). In germline, CDR1 is SGHNT, CDR2 YENEEA. The CDR3 contains 17 residues. Trimming cost V 5 bases and J 0 bases, with 16 bases left between them. The CDR3 DNA reads as TGTGCCAGCAGCCCTGTTTTAGGCGGGACGAACACCGGGGAGCTGTTTTTT. It codes for CASSPVLGGTNTGELFF.

This chain joins TRBV6-6 and TRBJ2-1; possible D gene TRBD1, 5 bases. Germline V gives CDR1 MNHNY, CDR2 SVGAGI (reference sequence). V lost 2 bases and J 8 bases, leaving 16 bases between the germline ends. The CDR3 covers 15 residues. Here the CDR3 reads CASSYEDTLIDEQFF. The CDR3 bases are TGTGCCAGCAGTTACGAGGACACATTAATAGATGAGCAGTTCTTC.

The V gene is TRBV19, the J gene TRBJ2-1; 9 nucleotides line up with TRBD2. This CDR3 contains 16 residues. Germline lookup yields CDR1 LNHDA and CDR2 SQIVND (reference sequence). V lost 5 bases to trimming and J lost 4 bases; unmatched junction nucleotides: 9. The CDR3 nucleotides read TGTGCCAGTAGTGGGCGGGGGGGAGGGCGGTACAATGAGCAGTTCTTC. Translating it yields CASSGRGGGRYNEQFF. The variable domain in full, with the rest retrieved from reference TRBV19 and TRBJ2-1, is DGGITQSPKYLFRKEGQNVTLSCEQNLNHDAMYWYRQDPGQGLRLIYYSQIVNDFQKGDIAEGYSVSREKKESFPLTVTSAQKNPTAFYLCASSGRGGGRYNEQFFGPGTRLTVL.

This clone was seen a single time. CDR3 in amino acids: CASSTSGGPSYEQYF. The CDR3 DNA reads as TGTGCCAGCAGCACCAGCGGGGGGCCCTCCTACGAGCAGTACTTC. The chain carries TRBV5-6 and TRBJ2-7; 9 bases are shared with TRBD2. The J segment lost 0 bases and the V segment lost 4 bases, leaving 5 bases of the junction unmatched. CDR3 size: 15 residues. Looked up from germline, CDR1 is SGHDT and CDR2 is YYEEEE.

The chain couples TRBV28 to TRBJ2-1, with a tentative D call TRBD1 (6 bases). The CDR3 is made up of 14 amino acids. Trimming left V 7 bases short and J 0 bases short, with 10 bases between. CDR1 is MDHEN and CDR2 is SYDVKM in the germline V gene. Here the CDR3 reads CASKNRASYNEQFF. The CDR3 DNA follows: TGTGCCAGCAAAAACAGGGCCTCCTACAATGAGCAGTTCTTC.

The rearrangement uses TRBV19 and TRBJ1-5, with 9 bases lining up with TRBD1. The length of the CDR3 is 15 residues. Losses at the gene ends were 5 bases for V and 6 bases for J; bases not matched to a gene: 8. The germline V gene has CDR1 LNHDA and CDR2 SQIVND (reference sequence). CDR3 sequence (DNA): TGTGCCAGTAGTCCGGACAGGGGAGTTGGTCAGCCCCAGCATTTT. Protein product: CASSPDRGVGQPQHF. The variable domain in full, with the rest retrieved from reference TRBV19 and TRBJ1-5, is DGGITQSPKYLFRKEGQNVTLSCEQNLNHDAMYWYRQDPGQGLRLIYYSQIVNDFQKGDIAEGYSVSREKKESFPLTVTSAQKNPTAFYLCASSPDRGVGQPQHFGDGTRLSIL.

The chain employs TRBV4-1 and TRBJ1-1, with 7 bases lining up with TRBD1. This CDR3 is built from 17 residues. Germline trimming cut 4 bases from V and 3 bases from J; bases unmatched to any gene: 14. Per germline, CDR1 MGHRA and CDR2 YSYEKL. CDR3 coding DNA: TGCGCCAGCAGCCCCTCGGGACAGCCTAAGAAGGACACTGAAGCTTTCTTT. This sequence encodes CASSPSGQPKKDTEAFF.

V and J are TRBV7-9 and TRBJ1-6; D is ambiguous. Germline CDR1 and CDR2: SEHNR and FQNEAQ (reference sequence). CDR3 length: 17 residues. V was clipped by 4 bases and J by 1 base, with 14 bases between them. CDR3 protein: CASSSWGGSSYNSPLHF. Here the CDR3 DNA reads TGTGCCAGCAGCTCCTGGGGAGGATCGTCCTATAATTCACCCCTCCACTTT.